This TCR beta chain was identified in a study of T-cell memory formation after mild COVID-19 (dated by TCRdb to the early 2020s). For the study in its entirety: TCR sequence clusters from the two donors were found to be largely donor specific. In two donors, T-cell clones that expanded and contracted after mild COVID-19 were followed by sequencing TCRalpha and TCRbeta repertoires longitudinally. The cohort was made up of two young adult volunteers, one female and one male, who were previously healthy.

Ficoll-Paque density gradient centrifugation was the method used to isolate PBMCs. TCRdb shows the sequencer as Illumina NovaSeq 6000. TCRalpha and TCRbeta cDNA libraries were built by 5'RACE with constant-segment primers, adding sample barcodes and unique molecular identifiers. RNA was extracted from every sample with Trizol reagent. Library amplification was performed in two PCR steps, and a second sample barcode and Illumina TruSeq adapters were introduced in the second step. The libraries were sequenced on an Illumina NovaSeq using 2 x 150 bp paired-end reads. The authors' pipeline ran thus. Reads were demultiplexed and collapsed into UMI-guided consensus sequences with migec v1.2.7. Using mixcr v2.1.11, UMI consensuses were aligned to TRA and TRB V and J templates and then assembled into clonotypes. Expanded or contracted clonotypes were those called significant by both edgeR and NoisET, with noise models trained on biological replicates. For edgeR calls, a false discovery rate-adjusted p below 0.01 and a log2 fold-change threshold of 1 were applied. PCA with hierarchical clustering of max-normalized trajectories of the 1000 most abundant clonotypes was used as exploratory dynamics analysis. Each responding clone was given a CD4 or CD8 phenotype based on the CD4+ and CD8+ repertoires, which had been sequenced separately. TCRdb passed the public sequencing reads through fastp at Q25 and MiXCR, retaining productive beta sequences. Records with the same CDR3 protein are collapsed into one entry carrying the most frequent genes and DNA. Here the V and J calls rest on TCRdb's processing, not on the authors' analysis. Here the sample has about 110,000 distinct CDR3 sequences; roughly 12% occur a single time. Jointly, the top ten make up around 26% of the sample.

With regard to this clonotype: The clone's antigen remains unknown. No much larger clone exists at a distance of one base, and base qualities are not known.

There are 14 amino acids in the CDR3, from cysteine to phenylalanine inclusive. Left in the record is the CDR3 DNA by itself, 42 bases read in frame from the first base. For CDR1 and CDR2, the germline V gene (reference sequence) lists SGHNT and YYREEE. V is shortened by 4 bases, J by 2 bases, and the region joining them spans 12 bases. Broader findings and caveats from the paper: SARS-CoV-2 specificity of the second-wave clones peaking on day 37 was not confirmed. From day 15 to 85, contracting clones showed balanced CD4/CD8 phenotypes, whereas a second wave of clones that expanded from day 15 to 37 leaned towards CD4+. Some responding clones were detected in pre-infection memory, suggesting pre-existing cross-reactive memory T cells joined the SARS-CoV-2 response. Contracting CD4+ clones turned up mainly in the CM and EM memory subsets, whereas EMRA was where CD8+ clones were enriched. The study included only a couple of mild cases, and larger cohorts that include severe cases with pre-infection samples were judged to be necessary.

Sequencing was done on a sample of PBMCs or a T cell subset sorted from them (not recorded which). The sequence links TRBV5-4 to TRBJ2-5; TRBD2 is possibly the D segment (6 matching bases). The clonotype originates from an adult woman who had mild COVID-19 (a few samples of this study predate the infection). The sample titles of this study are shuffled in the database, so cell type and time point are left out; the donor was told from shared clones. CDR3 protein: CASSPGLEQETQYF. The nucleotide sequence is given as TGTGCCAGCAGCCCGGGACTCGAGCAAGAGACCCAGTACTTC.